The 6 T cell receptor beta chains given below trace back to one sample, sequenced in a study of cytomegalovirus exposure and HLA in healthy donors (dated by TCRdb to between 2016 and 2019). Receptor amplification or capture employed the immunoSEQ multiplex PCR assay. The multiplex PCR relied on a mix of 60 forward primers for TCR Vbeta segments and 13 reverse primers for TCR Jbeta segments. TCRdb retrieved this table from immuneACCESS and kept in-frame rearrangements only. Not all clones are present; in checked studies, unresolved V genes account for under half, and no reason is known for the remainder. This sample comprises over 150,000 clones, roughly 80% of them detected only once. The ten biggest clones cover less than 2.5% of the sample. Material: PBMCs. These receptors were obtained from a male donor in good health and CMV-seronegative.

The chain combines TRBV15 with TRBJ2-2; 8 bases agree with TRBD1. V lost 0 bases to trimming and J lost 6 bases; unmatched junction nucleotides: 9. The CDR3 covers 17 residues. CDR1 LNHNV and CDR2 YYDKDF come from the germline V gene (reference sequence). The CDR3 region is CATSRDLWQQGAGELFF. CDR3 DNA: TGTGCCACCAGCAGAGATCTTTGGCAACAGGGGGCCGGGGAGCTGTTTTTT. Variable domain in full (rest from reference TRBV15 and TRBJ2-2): DAMVIQNPRYQVTQFGKPVTLSCSQTLNHNVMYWYQQKSSQAPKLLFHYYDKDFNNEADTPDNFQSRRPNTSFCFLDIRSPGLGDTAMYLCATSRDLWQQGAGELFFGEGSRLTVL.

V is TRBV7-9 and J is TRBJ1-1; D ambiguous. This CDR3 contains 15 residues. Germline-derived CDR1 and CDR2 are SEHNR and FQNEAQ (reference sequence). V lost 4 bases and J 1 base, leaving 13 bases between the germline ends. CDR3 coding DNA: TGTGCCAGCAGCTCATCCGGCGGCCAGAACACTGAAGCTTTCTTT. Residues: CASSSSGGQNTEAFF.

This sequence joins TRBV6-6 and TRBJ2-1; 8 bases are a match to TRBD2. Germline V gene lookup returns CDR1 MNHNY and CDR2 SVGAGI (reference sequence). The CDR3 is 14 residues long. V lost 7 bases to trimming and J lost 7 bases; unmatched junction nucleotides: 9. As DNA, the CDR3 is TGTGCCAGCACTCGGCCGGGGGGGCCGAATGAGCAGTTCTTC. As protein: CASTRPGGPNEQFF.

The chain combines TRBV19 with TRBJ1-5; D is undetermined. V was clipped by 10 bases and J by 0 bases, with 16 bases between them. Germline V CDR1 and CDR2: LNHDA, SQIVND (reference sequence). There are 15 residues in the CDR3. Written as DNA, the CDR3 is TGTGCCACCCCGAGGTTGGGTTATAGCAATCAGCCCCAGCATTTT. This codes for CATPRLGYSNQPQHF.

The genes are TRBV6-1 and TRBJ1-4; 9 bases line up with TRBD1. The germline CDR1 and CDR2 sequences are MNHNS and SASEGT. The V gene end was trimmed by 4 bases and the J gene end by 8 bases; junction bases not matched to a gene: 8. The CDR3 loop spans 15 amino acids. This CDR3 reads CASSAPDRGKEKLFF. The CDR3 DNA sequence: TGTGCCAGCAGTGCCCCGGACAGGGGTAAAGAAAAACTGTTTTTT.

CDR3 loop: CASSSQGFSSYEQYF. The CDR3 nucleotides read TGTGCCAGCAGCTCACAGGGGTTCAGCTCCTACGAGCAGTACTTC. This sequence joins TRBV7-2 and TRBJ2-7; the match to TRBD1 covers 7 bases. Unmatched junction bases numbered 6, after V lost 4 bases and J lost 0 bases. Germline values: CDR1 SGHTA, CDR2 FQGNSA. This CDR3 has 15 residues.